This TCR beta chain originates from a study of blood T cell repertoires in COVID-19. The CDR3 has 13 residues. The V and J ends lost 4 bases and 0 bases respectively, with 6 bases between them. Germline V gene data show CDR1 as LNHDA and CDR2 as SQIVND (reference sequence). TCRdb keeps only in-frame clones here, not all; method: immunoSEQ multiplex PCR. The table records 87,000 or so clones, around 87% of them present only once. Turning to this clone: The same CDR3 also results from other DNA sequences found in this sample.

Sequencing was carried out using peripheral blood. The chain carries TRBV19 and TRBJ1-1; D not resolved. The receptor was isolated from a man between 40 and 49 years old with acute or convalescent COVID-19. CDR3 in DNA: TGTGCCAGTAGTAGAGTGGTGAACACTGAAGCTTTCTTT. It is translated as CASSRVVNTEAFF.